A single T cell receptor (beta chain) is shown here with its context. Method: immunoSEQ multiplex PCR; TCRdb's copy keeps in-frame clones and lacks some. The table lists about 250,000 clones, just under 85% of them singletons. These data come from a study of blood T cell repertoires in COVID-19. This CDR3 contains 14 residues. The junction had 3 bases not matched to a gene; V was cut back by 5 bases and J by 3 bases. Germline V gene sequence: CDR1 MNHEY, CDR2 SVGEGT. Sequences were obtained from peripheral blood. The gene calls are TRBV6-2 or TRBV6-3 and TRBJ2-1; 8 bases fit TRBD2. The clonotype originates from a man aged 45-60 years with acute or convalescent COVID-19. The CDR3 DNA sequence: TGTGCCAGCAGTCCGGGAGGGTTCTACAATGAGCAGTTCTTC. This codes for CASSPGGFYNEQFF.